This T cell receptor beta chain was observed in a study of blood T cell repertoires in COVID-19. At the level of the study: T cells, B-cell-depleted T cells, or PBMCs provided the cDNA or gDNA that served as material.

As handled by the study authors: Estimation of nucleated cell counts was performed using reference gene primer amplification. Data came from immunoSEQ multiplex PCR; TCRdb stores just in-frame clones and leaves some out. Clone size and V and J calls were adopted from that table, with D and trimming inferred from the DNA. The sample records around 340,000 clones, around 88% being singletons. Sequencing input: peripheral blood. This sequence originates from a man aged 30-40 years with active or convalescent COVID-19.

The CDR3 region is CASRGTSGGLTDTQYF. The CDR3 DNA reads as TGTGCCAGCAGAGGCACTAGCGGGGGTTTGACAGATACGCAGTATTTT. This chain connects TRBV4-2 to TRBJ2-3; 11 bases fit TRBD2. Germline V gene sequence: CDR1 LGHNA, CDR2 YNFKEQ. This CDR3 comprises 16 residues. Trimming removed 6 bases from V and 3 bases from J; junction bases left unmatched: 8.